The clone carrying this TCR beta chain was recorded a few times. RNA transcripts were the source from which TCR beta CDR3 regions were amplified. Second-round multiplex PCR followed a first-round RT-PCR using HTBI primers. TCRdb reprocessed the multiplex PCR reads with MiXCR, giving one entry per CDR3 protein. Of about 620,000 distinct CDR3 sequences listed, about 24% are singletons. This entry is derived from a study of Graves' ophthalmopathy and Graves' hyperthyroidism. After removal of 8 bases from V and 9 bases from J, the junction contained 7 bases not matched to a gene. CDR3 length equals 12 residues.

The sequencing input was peripheral blood. This receptor was taken from a woman younger than 35 with stable Graves' hyperthyroidism. Some clones in this sample may be carry-over from other donors' samples. The rearrangement links TRBV12-3 or TRBV12-4 to TRBJ1-1; TRBD1 matches 9 bases. The DNA for the CDR3 is TGTGCCAGCTCACTGGACAGGGGAAAAGCTTTCTTT. It codes for CASSLDRGKAFF.